Below are 13 T cell receptor beta chains sequenced from a single sample in a study of T cell repertoires in cytomegalovirus infection. Antigens for these TCRs are unknown. TCRdb re-derived calls from the reads in MiXCR, one entry per CDR3 protein. The sample lists about half a million distinct CDR3 sequences; more than 40% were seen once. Sequencing was performed on cultured PBMCs, taken from culture after CMV antigen stimulation. Source of these receptors: a human donor in good health (CMV status not recorded). Some clones in this sample may be carry-over from other donors' samples.

This clonotype was counted a few times. This sequence joins TRBV6-1 and TRBJ2-7; 7 nucleotides agree with TRBD1. V gave up 5 bases and J gave up 5 bases; unmatched junction bases: 9. Germline V gives CDR1 MNHNS, CDR2 SASEGT. The CDR3 is 14 amino acids. CDR3 in DNA: TGTGCCAGCAGTAGAATTAGGGGGCTGGACGAGCAGTACTTC. Translated, it gives CASSRIRGLDEQYF.

The chain is built from TRBV20-1 and TRBJ1-3; D may be TRBD1 (5 bases). The ends were cut back, 3 bases at V and 0 bases at J, with 9 bases in the middle. The CDR3 has 14 amino acids. Germline V gene sequence: CDR1 DFQATT, CDR2 SNEGSKA (reference sequence). CDR3 in DNA: TGCAGTGCTAGTACAGGTTACTCTGGAAACACCATATATTTT. Protein sequence: CSASTGYSGNTIYF.

V and J are TRBV2 and TRBJ2-5; D is perhaps TRBD2 (7 bases). V was pared by 5 bases and J by 5 bases, with 15 bases between. Per germline, CDR1 SNHLY and CDR2 FYNNEI. This CDR3 has 14 residues. Written as DNA, the CDR3 is TGTGCCAGCAGTTGGGGGGGCAGGGAGGAGACCCAGTACTTC. This sequence encodes CASSWGGREETQYF.

This chain connects TRBV27 to TRBJ2-1, with a weak D call TRBD2 (5 bases). Trimming left V 9 bases short and J 5 bases short, with 14 bases between. The CDR3 length is 13 residues. Per germline, CDR1 MNHEY and CDR2 SMNVEV (reference sequence). The CDR3 DNA reads TGTGCCAGTCGGAGGCAGATCCACAATGAGCAGTTCTTC. Translated, it gives CASRRQIHNEQFF.

In its sample, this clonotype was seen a few times. This sequence joins TRBV4-3 and TRBJ1-2; D unclear. Trimming removed 4 bases from V and 8 bases from J, with 20 bases in between. The CDR3 extends over 15 amino acids. CDR1 is LGHNA and CDR2 is YSLEER in the germline V gene. The CDR3 sequence: CASSPSREGFEGYTF. CDR3 nucleotide sequence: TGCGCCAGCAGCCCCTCCCGGGAGGGATTTGAGGGCTACACCTTC.

The chain combines TRBV7-2 with TRBJ2-7; TRBD1 aligns across 7 bases. Germline trimming cut 5 bases from V and 3 bases from J; bases unmatched to any gene: 7. The germline V gene has CDR1 SGHTA and CDR2 FQGNSA. The CDR3 is 14 residues long. CDR3 DNA: TGTGCCAGCAGCGCCGGTACAGGGGTCTACGAGCAGTACTTC. This sequence encodes CASSAGTGVYEQYF.

V and J are TRBV12-3 or TRBV12-4 and TRBJ2-3; a possible D gene is TRBD2 (5 bases). This CDR3 has 14 residues. Trimming left V 5 bases short and J 3 bases short, with 12 bases between. The CDR3 coding sequence is TGTGCCAGCAGTCTACTAGTACGTACAGATACGCAGTATTTT. Encoded protein: CASSLLVRTDTQYF.

This clonotype was seen a few times. The chain is built from TRBV12-3 or TRBV12-4 and TRBJ1-3; TRBD1 might be the D (5 bases). The CDR3 runs to 17 residues. The V end was cut by 6 bases, the J end by 0 bases, with 18 bases between. The CDR3 nucleotides are TGTGCCAGCAGCTCGTTGGCGGGGGAAAACTCTGGAAACACCATATATTTT. It codes for CASSSLAGENSGNTIYF.

This clonotype was seen more than once but under ten times. The rearrangement uses TRBV7-2 and TRBJ2-3; D assignment may be TRBD1 or TRBD2 (5 bases each). Germline CDR1 SGHTA, CDR2 FQGNSA. The CDR3 is 17 amino acids. The ends were cut back, 5 bases at V and 4 bases at J, with 22 bases in the middle. The CDR3 DNA sequence: TGTGCCAGCAGCAGGCCCCTATCAGGTGGGGACGCAGATACGCAGTATTTT. Translating it yields CASSRPLSGGDADTQYF.

V and J are TRBV12-3 or TRBV12-4 and TRBJ2-7; 7 bases line up with TRBD1. Trimming took 2 bases from V and 2 from J; bases not matched to a gene: 6. This CDR3 has 15 amino acids. CDR3 nucleotides: TGTGCCAGCAGTTTAAAGGGACAGTTCGCCTACGAGCAGTACTTC. It encodes CASSLKGQFAYEQYF.

The sample holds a few counts of this clonotype. The chain is built from TRBV4-3 and TRBJ1-4; D is unresolved. The CDR3 has 15 amino acids. Per germline, CDR1 LGHNA and CDR2 YSLEER. V shed 3 bases and J shed 0 bases, with 8 bases lying between them. The chain's CDR3 is CASSQRATTNEKLFF. CDR3 sequence (DNA): TGCGCCAGCAGCCAGAGGGCAACAACTAATGAAAAACTGTTTTTT.

The chain recombines TRBV10-3 with TRBJ2-2; tentative D call: TRBD2 (6 bases). Germline V lookup: CDR1 ENHRY, CDR2 SYGVKD. Trimming took 11 bases from V and 0 from J, leaving 16 bases between them. The CDR3 contains 15 residues. Written as DNA, the CDR3 is TGTGCCGCCAATCCGGAGGGCTCGAACACCGGGGAGCTGTTTTTT. Translating gives CAANPEGSNTGELFF.

There are a few counts of this clonotype. The rearrangement links TRBV11-2 to TRBJ1-6; 7 bases are shared with TRBD1. Germline CDR1 SGHAT, CDR2 FQNNGV. V lost 4 bases to trimming and J lost 5 bases; unmatched junction nucleotides: 5. The CDR3 runs to 15 residues. CDR3 coding DNA: TGTGCCAGCAGCTCTAGGACAGGAGATAATTCACCCCTCCACTTT. Amino acids: CASSSRTGDNSPLHF.